These T cell receptor beta chains were read from a single sample in a study of T cells in Graves' hyperthyroidism and ophthalmopathy. TCRdb called the multiplex PCR reads again in MiXCR, with one record for every CDR3 protein. The table lists some 300,000 distinct CDR3 sequences, roughly 19% of them singletons. The sequenced sample consisted of blood. Source of these receptors: a man aged 45-65 years with Graves' ophthalmopathy. CDR3s include the opening cysteine and the closing phenylalanine or tryptophan. A D gene is named only where the DNA matches it firmly. Clone size is shown for a subset of rows, as once, few, many or a class of expanded clone.

>TRBJ2-2|16|.|many|TRBV5-1
TGCGCCAGCAGCTTGAAGAAAAGCAATTCCACCGGGGAGCTGTTTTTT
CASSLKKSNSTGELFF
>TRBJ2-7|13|TRBD2|many|TRBV7-3
TGTGCCAGCAGCTTAACAGCGGGAGACGAGCAGTACTTC
CASSLTAGDEQYF
>TRBJ2-1|14|.|many|TRBV12-3/TRBV12-4
TGTGCCAGCAGCTGGGCTGGGTCCTACAATGAGCAGTTCTTC
CASSWAGSYNEQFF
>TRBJ2-7|16|TRBD2|many|TRBV11-2
TGTGCCAGCAGCTCGGGGACTAGCGGGATTAGGTACGAGCAGTACTTC
CASSSGTSGIRYEQYF
>TRBJ2-7|15|.|few|TRBV11-2
TGTGCCAGCAGCTTAGAAGGCCTAGCGAGAAACGAGCAGTACTTC
CASSLEGLARNEQYF
>TRBJ2-1|12|TRBD2|many|TRBV18
TGTGCCAGCTCCAATAGCGGGAGGGAGCAGTTCTTC
CASSNSGREQFF
>TRBJ2-1|15|.|.|TRBV2
TGTGCCAGCAGTGAGGAGGCCCGTTTGGGAAATGAGCAGTTCTTC
CASSEEARLGNEQFF
>TRBJ1-5|16|.|.|TRBV4-1
TGCGCCAGCAGCCAACCGAGGAGGGGTTTAGATCAGCCCCAGCATTTT
CASSQPRRGLDQPQHF
>TRBJ1-3|15|.|many|TRBV11-2
TGTGCCAGCAGCATTCCCGGGACAAATCGAAACACCATATATTTT
CASSIPGTNRNTIYF
>TRBJ2-1|16|TRBD2|few|TRBV11-3
TGTGCCAGCAGCTTATTCGTTACTAGCGGGAGGTCTGAGCAGTTCTTC
CASSLFVTSGRSEQFF
>TRBJ2-1|14|.|many|TRBV20-1
TGCAGTGCTAGAGAAGTAGGGTACCGCAATGAGCAGTTCTTC
CSAREVGYRNEQFF
>TRBJ2-5|16|TRBD2|few|TRBV5-1
TGCGCCAGCAGCATGCGACTAGCGGGAGGGCGAGAGACCCAGTACTTC
CASSMRLAGGRETQYF
>TRBJ2-7|15|TRBD2|.|TRBV12-3/TRBV12-4
TGTGCCAGCAATAACAGCGGGGGACGCTCCTACGAGCAGTACTTC
CASNNSGGRSYEQYF
>TRBJ2-5|14|.|many|TRBV18
TGTGCCAGCTCATCACGGGACGACCAAGAGACCCAGTACTTC
CASSSRDDQETQYF
>TRBJ2-1|13|TRBD2|.|TRBV10-2
TGCGCCAGCAGGTTTAGCGGGATCGATGAGCAGTTCTTC
CASRFSGIDEQFF
>TRBJ1-1|18|.|many|TRBV28
TGTGCCAGCAGTTTAGTCTATAGGATCGACCGACTGAACACTGAAGCTTTCTTT
CASSLVYRIDRLNTEAFF
>TRBJ1-3|17|TRBD1|few|TRBV5-1
TGCGCCAGCAGCTTGGTCCTACAGGGGGATTCTGGAAACACCATATATTTT
CASSLVLQGDSGNTIYF
>TRBJ2-2|15|TRBD2|few|TRBV29-1
TGCAGCGTCCCCGGGACTAGCGTTAACACCGGGGAGCTGTTTTTT
CSVPGTSVNTGELFF
>TRBJ2-1|14|.|many|TRBV2
TGTGCCGACCGTCGGGACCCTGGGACGAATGAGCAGTTCTTC
CADRRDPGTNEQFF
>TRBJ2-4|11|.|few|TRBV3-1
TGTGCCAGCAGCCAAGCGAACATTCAGTACTTC
CASSQANIQYF
>TRBJ2-5|16|TRBD1|.|TRBV19
TGTGCCAGTAGTATAGAGGGGACAGGGACGCAAGAGACCCAGTACTTC
CASSIEGTGTQETQYF
>TRBJ1-5|14|TRBD1|many|TRBV6-2/TRBV6-3
TGTGCCTGTGCACAGGGGGGGGAGAATCAGCCCCAGCATTTT
CACAQGGENQPQHF